The T cell receptor (beta chain) described here comes from a study of identical twins. V was clipped by 1 base and J by 2 bases, with 9 bases between them. The length of the CDR3 is 15 residues. Germline V gene lookup returns CDR1 SGHVS and CDR2 FQNEAQ. One entry per CDR3 protein results from TCRdb running MiXCR on the 5' RACE reads. The table includes some 300,000 distinct CDR3 sequences, 9% to 15% detected once. The sample holds many counts of this clonotype. A further study also used this sample, focusing on yellow fever vaccine responses in identical twins.

The sequenced sample consisted of CD8+ T cells sorted from blood. This chain connects TRBV7-8 to TRBJ2-1, with D tentatively TRBD2 (6 bases). The clonotype comes from a woman under 30 in good health. The CDR3 spells CASSLGGEAYNEQFF. CDR3 nucleotides: TGTGCCAGCAGCTTAGGGGGGGAGGCCTACAATGAGCAGTTCTTC.